These 10 T cell receptor beta chains originate from one sample sequenced in a study of T cell repertoires in cytomegalovirus infection. From the reads, TCRdb called clonotypes with MiXCR, one entry per CDR3 protein. Of roughly 860,000 distinct CDR3 sequences listed, over 25% are singletons. For these TCRs, the target antigens are not known. The sequences come from cultured CD8+ T cells from PBMCs, collected from culture after CMV antigen stimulation. These receptors were taken from a human donor in good health (CMV status not recorded). Some clones in this sample may be carry-over from other donors' samples.

The chain links TRBV7-8 to TRBJ2-5; the D gene is possibly TRBD1 (6 bases). CDR3 length: 15 amino acids. Germline V lookup: CDR1 SGHVS, CDR2 FQNEAQ. Trimming removed 0 bases at V and 5 bases at J, with 13 bases between. The CDR3 DNA reads as TGTGCCAGCAGCTTAGCGACAGGCCTTCGGGAGACCCAGTACTTC. It translates to CASSLATGLRETQYF.

The V call is TRBV4-1, the J call TRBJ1-2; possibly TRBD1 for D (6 bases). The germline V gene has CDR1 MGHRA and CDR2 YSYEKL. CDR3 length: 18 residues. Trimming stripped 0 bases from V and 2 bases from J, with 19 bases between. CDR3 in DNA: TGCGCCAGCAGCCAAGAAATGAAACCAGGGGCAGGGAACTATGGCTACACCTTC. Its protein is CASSQEMKPGAGNYGYTF.

Note on this clonotype: A junction boundary mismatches the germline segment, possibly from a read error. This rearrangement joins TRBV7-2 to TRBJ2-3; TRBD2 might be the D (7 bases). The V gene's germline CDR1 is SGHTA and CDR2 FQGNSA. The CDR3 covers 15 residues. Here the CDR3 reads CASSFVGGGTYTQYF. The CDR3 nucleotides are TGTGCCAGCAGCTTCGTAGGGGGGGGCACATATACGCAGTATTTT.

The chain employs TRBV7-9 and TRBJ2-2, with D uncertain. Germline V lookup: CDR1 SEHNR, CDR2 FQNEAQ (reference sequence). Trimming shortened V by 5 bases and J by 8 bases, and 12 bases separated the two germline ends. The CDR3 spans 13 residues. The CDR3 reads CASSPSLDGELFF. The DNA for the CDR3 is TGTGCCAGCAGCCCTAGTCTAGATGGGGAGCTGTTTTTT.

This clonotype showed up just once. The rearrangement links TRBV20-1 to TRBJ1-1; perhaps TRBD1 as D (6 bases). CDR3 length equals 13 residues. Trimming cost V 3 bases and J 5 bases, with 13 bases left between them. Germline CDR1 reads DFQATT; CDR2 reads SNEGSKA (reference sequence). CDR3 protein: CSARSGVWTEAFF. The CDR3 bases are TGCAGTGCTAGGTCAGGGGTTTGGACTGAAGCTTTCTTT.

The gene calls are TRBV7-8 and TRBJ1-5; possibly TRBD1 for D (5 bases). CDR3 length: 19 amino acids. Germline V gene lookup returns CDR1 SGHVS and CDR2 FQNEAQ. With 1 base removed from V and 4 bases from J, the gap between germline ends came to 23 bases. The CDR3 is CASSLGPVGQGVYNQPQHF. CDR3 nucleotides: TGTGCCAGCAGCTTAGGTCCGGTGGGGCAGGGAGTCTATAATCAGCCCCAGCATTTT.

At least ten counts were recorded for this clonotype. The rearrangement links TRBV7-4 to TRBJ1-2, with TRBD1 as a possible D gene (6 bases). Germline lookup yields CDR1 SGHVT and CDR2 SQSDAQ. The CDR3 length is 14 residues. V dropped 5 bases and J dropped 3 bases, with 13 bases sitting between them. CDR3 nucleotide sequence: TGTGCCAGCAGCCTTGTATCAGGGGACTATGGCTACACCTTC. It encodes CASSLVSGDYGYTF.

The gene calls are TRBV27 and TRBJ1-4; D possibly corresponds to TRBD1 (6 bases). Germline loops: CDR1 MNHEY, CDR2 SMNVEV (reference sequence). This CDR3 is built from 16 residues. V shed 6 bases and J shed 3 bases, with 17 bases lying between them. The CDR3 DNA sequence: TGTGCCAGCAGGCCTTTGGTGGACAGTTCTAATGAAAAACTGTTTTTT. This gives the protein CASRPLVDSSNEKLFF.

The V and J genes are TRBV4-2 and TRBJ2-3, with TRBD2 identical over 9 bases. Germline CDR1 is LGHNA and CDR2 is YNFKEQ. J was trimmed by 4 bases and V by 5 bases; bases with no gene match: 7. This CDR3 has 15 amino acids. As DNA, the CDR3 is TGTGCCAGCAGCTCGGGCGGGGGGGTCTCAGATACGCAGTATTTT. Translation: CASSSGGGVSDTQYF.

This clonotype was found a few times. The chain recombines TRBV19 with TRBJ2-7; D tentatively fits TRBD1 or TRBD2 (5 bases each). Germline loops: CDR1 LNHDA, CDR2 SQIVND (reference sequence). The CDR3 runs to 14 residues. The V end lost 3 bases, the J end lost 2 bases, and 11 bases lay between the germline ends. The CDR3 DNA reads as TGTGCCAGTAGTATGGGACGGCTCCCCTACGAGCAGTACTTC. Its protein product is CASSMGRLPYEQYF.